The 6 T cell receptor beta chains below come from one sample, sequenced in a study of T-cell reconstitution after alpha-beta-depleted transplantation in children. Library preparation (for TCRbeta) was performed with unique molecular identifiers. TCRdb redid the calling of the PCR reads with MiXCR, one entry per CDR3 protein. Of hundreds of thousands of distinct CDR3 sequences listed, 12% were seen once; the top ten hold over 2%. The sequenced sample was PBMCs from the stem cell graft donor, obtained from the stem cell graft. Every receptor here comes from a human donor who donated a stem cell graft to a child with acute lymphoblastic leukemia.

This clonotype was seen many times. This chain uses TRBV12-3 or TRBV12-4 with TRBJ1-1, with D possibly being TRBD1 (5 bases). V gave up 5 bases and J gave up 1 base, with 14 bases separating them. The CDR3 runs 15 residues. The CDR3 is CASSPGGTSNTEAFF. The CDR3 DNA follows: TGTGCCAGCAGTCCAGGCGGGACCTCGAACACTGAAGCTTTCTTT.

This clonotype was recorded many times. This chain connects TRBV24-1 to TRBJ2-5, with 7 nucleotides matching TRBD2. This CDR3 has 14 amino acids. Germline lookup yields CDR1 KGHDR and CDR2 SFDVKD. The V and J ends lost 2 bases and 4 bases, in that order; junction bases with no gene match: 3. Written as DNA, the CDR3 is TGTGCCACCAGTGATTCGGTAGCGGGAGAGACCCAGTACTTC. It codes for CATSDSVAGETQYF.

This clonotype was seen repeatedly, ten times or more. This chain connects TRBV7-2 to TRBJ2-2, with 9 bases aligning to TRBD1. This CDR3 contains 15 residues. The V gene end was trimmed by 4 bases and the J gene end by 2 bases; junction bases not matched to a gene: 2. Germline CDR1 and CDR2: SGHTA and FQGNSA. The CDR3 loop is CASSWGQGNTGELFF. Written as DNA, the CDR3 is TGTGCCAGCAGCTGGGGACAGGGCAACACCGGGGAGCTGTTTTTT.

This clonotype was counted at least ten times. This chain connects TRBV28 to TRBJ2-1, with D possibly being TRBD1 or TRBD2 (5 bases each). V was cut by 1 base and J by 4 bases, with 14 bases left in between. The CDR3 length is 16 residues. The V gene's germline CDR1 is MDHEN and CDR2 SYDVKM. In nucleotides, the CDR3 is TGTGCCAGCAGTTTATCTGGGGGTTTTACGTACAATGAGCAGTTCTTC. Protein product: CASSLSGGFTYNEQFF.

This clonotype was counted many times. Compared with germline, one end of the junction differs, possibly owing to a read error. The V gene is TRBV20-1, the J gene TRBJ2-2; unclear D gene. Germline lookup yields CDR1 DFQATT and CDR2 SNEGSKA (reference sequence). The CDR3 loop spans 11 amino acids. The CDR3 region is CSARDDASSVF. As DNA, the CDR3 is TGCAGTGCTAGAGATGACGCGTCCTCGGTTTTT.

The gene calls are TRBV19 and TRBJ2-7; 8 nucleotides agree with TRBD1. Germline V gene sequence: CDR1 LNHDA, CDR2 SQIVND (reference sequence). J lost 3 bases, V lost 3 bases, and 7 bases had no gene match. The CDR3 is made up of 15 amino acids. This CDR3 is CASSIVLGQGYEQYF. The CDR3 bases are TGTGCCAGTAGTATCGTCCTCGGACAGGGCTACGAGCAGTACTTC. The variable domain in full, with the rest retrieved from reference TRBV19 and TRBJ2-7, is DGGITQSPKYLFRKEGQNVTLSCEQNLNHDAMYWYRQDPGQGLRLIYYSQIVNDFQKGDIAEGYSVSREKKESFPLTVTSAQKNPTAFYLCASSIVLGQGYEQYFGPGTRLTVT.